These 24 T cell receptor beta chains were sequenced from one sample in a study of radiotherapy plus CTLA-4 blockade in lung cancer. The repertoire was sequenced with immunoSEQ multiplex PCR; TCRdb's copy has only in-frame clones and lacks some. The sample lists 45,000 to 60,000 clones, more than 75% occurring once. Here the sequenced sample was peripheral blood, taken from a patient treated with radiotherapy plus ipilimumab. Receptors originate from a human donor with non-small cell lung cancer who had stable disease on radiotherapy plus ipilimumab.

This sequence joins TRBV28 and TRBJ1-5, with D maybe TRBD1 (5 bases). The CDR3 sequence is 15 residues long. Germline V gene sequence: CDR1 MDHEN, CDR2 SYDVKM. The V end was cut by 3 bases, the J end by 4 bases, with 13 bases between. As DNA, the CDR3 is TGTGCCAGCAGTTTCCCCGCTGGGGGGAATCAGCCCCAGCATTTT. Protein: CASSFPAGGNQPQHF.

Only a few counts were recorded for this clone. CDR3 nucleotide sequence: TGTGCCAGCTCACCCGACCAGGCCCAAGTAAACACCATATATTTT. Its translation: CASSPDQAQVNTIYF. J is TRBJ1-3 and V is TRBV18, with D uncertain. V lost 3 bases and J 6 bases, leaving 15 bases between the germline ends. The CDR3 covers 15 residues. Germline loops: CDR1 KGHSH, CDR2 LQKENI.

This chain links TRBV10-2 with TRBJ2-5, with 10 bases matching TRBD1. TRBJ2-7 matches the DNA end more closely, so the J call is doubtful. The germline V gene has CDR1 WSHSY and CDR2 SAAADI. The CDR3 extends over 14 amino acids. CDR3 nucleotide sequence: TGCGCCAGCCTCCTCGACAGGGGGCCCTACGAGCAGTACTTC. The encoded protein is CASLLDRGPYEQYF.

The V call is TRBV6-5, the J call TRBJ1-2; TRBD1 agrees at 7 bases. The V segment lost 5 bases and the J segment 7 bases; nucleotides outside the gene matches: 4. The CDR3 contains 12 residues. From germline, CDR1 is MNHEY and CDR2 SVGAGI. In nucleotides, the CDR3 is TGTGCCAGCAGTCAGTACAGGGGTGGCTACACCTTC. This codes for CASSQYRGGYTF.

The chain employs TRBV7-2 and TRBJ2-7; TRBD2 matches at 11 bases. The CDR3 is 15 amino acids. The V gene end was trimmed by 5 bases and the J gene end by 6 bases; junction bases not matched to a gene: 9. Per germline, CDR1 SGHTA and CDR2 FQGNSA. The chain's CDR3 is CASSLRLAGRSEQYF. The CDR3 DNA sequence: TGTGCCAGCAGCCTGAGACTAGCGGGACGAAGCGAGCAGTACTTC.

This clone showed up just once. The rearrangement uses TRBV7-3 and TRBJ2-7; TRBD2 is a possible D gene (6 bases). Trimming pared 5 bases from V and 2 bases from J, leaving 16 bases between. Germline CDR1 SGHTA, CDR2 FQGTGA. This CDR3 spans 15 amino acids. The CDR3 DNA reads TGTGCCAGCAGCCCAACACACGGGGGAGCCTACGAGCAGTACTTC. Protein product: CASSPTHGGAYEQYF.

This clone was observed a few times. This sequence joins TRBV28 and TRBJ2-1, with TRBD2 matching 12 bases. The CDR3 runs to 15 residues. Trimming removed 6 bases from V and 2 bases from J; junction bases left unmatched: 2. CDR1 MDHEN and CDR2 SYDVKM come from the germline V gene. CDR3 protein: CASSLAGGPYNEQFF. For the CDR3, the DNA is TGTGCCAGCAGCCTAGCGGGAGGGCCCTACAATGAGCAGTTCTTC.

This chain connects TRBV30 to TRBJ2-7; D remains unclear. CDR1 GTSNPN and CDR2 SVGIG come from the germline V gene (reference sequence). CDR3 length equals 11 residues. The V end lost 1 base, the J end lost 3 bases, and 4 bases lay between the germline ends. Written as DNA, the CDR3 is TGTGCCTGGAGTGACGGCTACGAGCAGTACTTC. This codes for CAWSDGYEQYF.

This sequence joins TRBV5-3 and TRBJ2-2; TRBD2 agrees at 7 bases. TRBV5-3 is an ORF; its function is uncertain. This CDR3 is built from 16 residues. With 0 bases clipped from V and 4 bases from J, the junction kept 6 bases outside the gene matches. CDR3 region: CARSLASERGTGELFF. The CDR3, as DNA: TGTGCCAGAAGCTTGGCCTCGGAGCGGGGCACCGGGGAGCTGTTTTTT.

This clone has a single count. In nucleotides, the CDR3 is TGTGCCAGCAGCAAAGGACTGGCGGGCGGTGTCTACGAGCAGTACTTC. Protein product: CASSKGLAGGVYEQYF. The chain couples TRBV21-1 to TRBJ2-7; TRBD2, the table's D call, lacks a check against the DNA. TRBV21-1 is assigned pseudogene status. The CDR3 covers 16 residues.

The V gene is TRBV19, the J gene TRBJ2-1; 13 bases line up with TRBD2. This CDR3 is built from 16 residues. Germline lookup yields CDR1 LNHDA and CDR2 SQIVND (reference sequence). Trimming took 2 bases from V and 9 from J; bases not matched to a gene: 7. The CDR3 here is CASSIPQGLAGVEQFF. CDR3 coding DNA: TGTGCCAGTAGTATACCCCAAGGACTAGCGGGAGTTGAGCAGTTCTTC.

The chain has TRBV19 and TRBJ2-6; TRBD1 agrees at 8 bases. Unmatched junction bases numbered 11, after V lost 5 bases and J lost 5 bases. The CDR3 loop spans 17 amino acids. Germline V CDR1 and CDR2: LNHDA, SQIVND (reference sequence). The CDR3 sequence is CASSPRAGGRRANVLTF. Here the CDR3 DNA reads TGTGCCAGTAGTCCGCGGGCAGGGGGCAGGAGGGCCAACGTCCTGACTTTC.

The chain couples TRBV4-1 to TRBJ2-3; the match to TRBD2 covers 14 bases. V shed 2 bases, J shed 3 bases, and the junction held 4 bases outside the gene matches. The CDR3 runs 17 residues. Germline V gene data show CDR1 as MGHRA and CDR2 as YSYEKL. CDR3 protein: CASSQPRLAGGTDTQYF. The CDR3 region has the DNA TGCGCCAGCAGCCAACCGAGACTAGCGGGAGGGACAGATACGCAGTATTTT.

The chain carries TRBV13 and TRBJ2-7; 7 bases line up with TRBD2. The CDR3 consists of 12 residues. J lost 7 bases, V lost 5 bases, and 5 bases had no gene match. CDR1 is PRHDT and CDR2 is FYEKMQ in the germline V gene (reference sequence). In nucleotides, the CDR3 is TGTGCCAGCAGCGAGATGGGGGGGGAGCAGTACTTC. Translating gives CASSEMGGEQYF.

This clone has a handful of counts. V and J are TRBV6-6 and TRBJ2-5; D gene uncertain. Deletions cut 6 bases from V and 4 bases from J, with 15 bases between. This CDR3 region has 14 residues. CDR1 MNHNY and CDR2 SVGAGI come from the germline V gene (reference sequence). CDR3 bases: TGTGCCAGCAGCCGAAGCCGGCGGCCAGAGACCCAGTACTTC. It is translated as CASSRSRRPETQYF.

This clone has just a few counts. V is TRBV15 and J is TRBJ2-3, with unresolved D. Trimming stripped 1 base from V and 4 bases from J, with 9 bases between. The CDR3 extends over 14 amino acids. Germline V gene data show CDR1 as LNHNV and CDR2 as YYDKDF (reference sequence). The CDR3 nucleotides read TGTGCCACCAGCAGAGCCATTGTCCCAGATACGCAGTATTTT. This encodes CATSRAIVPDTQYF.

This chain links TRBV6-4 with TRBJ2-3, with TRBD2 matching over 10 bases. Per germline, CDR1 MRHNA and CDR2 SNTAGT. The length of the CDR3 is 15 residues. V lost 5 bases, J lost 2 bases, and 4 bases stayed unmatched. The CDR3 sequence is CASSTGTSDTDTQYF. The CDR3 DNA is TGTGCCAGCAGTACCGGGACTAGCGACACAGATACGCAGTATTTT.

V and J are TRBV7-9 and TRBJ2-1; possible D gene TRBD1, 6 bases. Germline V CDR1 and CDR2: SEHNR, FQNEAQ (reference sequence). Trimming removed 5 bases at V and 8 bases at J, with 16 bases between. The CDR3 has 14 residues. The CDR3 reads CASSVGQQGDEQFF. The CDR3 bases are TGTGCCAGCAGCGTCGGACAGCAGGGCGATGAGCAGTTCTTC.

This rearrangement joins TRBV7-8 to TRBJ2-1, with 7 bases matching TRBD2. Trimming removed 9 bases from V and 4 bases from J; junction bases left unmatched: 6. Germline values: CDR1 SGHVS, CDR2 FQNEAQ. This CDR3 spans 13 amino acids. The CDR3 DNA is TGTGCCAGTCGGAGCGGGGATTACAATGAGCAGTTCTTC. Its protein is CASRSGDYNEQFF.

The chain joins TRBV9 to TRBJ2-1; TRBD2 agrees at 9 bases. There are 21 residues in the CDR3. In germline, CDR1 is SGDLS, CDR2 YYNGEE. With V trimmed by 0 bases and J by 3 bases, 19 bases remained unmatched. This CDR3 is CASSVAPWDLLAGADYNEQFF. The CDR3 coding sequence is TGTGCCAGCAGCGTAGCTCCTTGGGACCTATTAGCGGGAGCGGACTACAATGAGCAGTTCTTC.

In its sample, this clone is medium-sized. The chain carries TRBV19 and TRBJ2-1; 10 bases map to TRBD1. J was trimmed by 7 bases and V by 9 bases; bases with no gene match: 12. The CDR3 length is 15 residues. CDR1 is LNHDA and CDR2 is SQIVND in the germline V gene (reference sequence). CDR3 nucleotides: TGTGCCAGCGTTCACGGGACAGGGGTTTTTAATGAGCAGTTCTTC. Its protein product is CASVHGTGVFNEQFF.

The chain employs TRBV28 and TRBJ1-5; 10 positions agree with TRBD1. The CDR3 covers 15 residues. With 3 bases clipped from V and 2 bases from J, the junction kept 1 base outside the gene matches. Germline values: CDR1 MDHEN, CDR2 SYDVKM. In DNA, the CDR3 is TGTGCCAGCAGTTTGACAGGGGGCGGCAATCAGCCCCAGCATTTT. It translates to CASSLTGGGNQPQHF. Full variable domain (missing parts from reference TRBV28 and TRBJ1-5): DVKVTQSSRYLVKRTGEKVFLECVQDMDHENMFWYRQDPGLGLRLIYFSYDVKMKEKGDIPEGYSVSREKKERFSLILESASTNQTSMYLCASSLTGGGNQPQHFGDGTRLSIL.

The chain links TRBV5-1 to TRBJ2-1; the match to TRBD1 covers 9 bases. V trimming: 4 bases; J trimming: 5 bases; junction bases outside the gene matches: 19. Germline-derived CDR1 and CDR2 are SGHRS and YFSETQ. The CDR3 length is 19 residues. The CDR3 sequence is CASSPRDNPGQGINNEQFF. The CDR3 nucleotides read TGCGCCAGCAGCCCCAGAGATAATCCGGGACAGGGAATCAACAATGAGCAGTTCTTC.

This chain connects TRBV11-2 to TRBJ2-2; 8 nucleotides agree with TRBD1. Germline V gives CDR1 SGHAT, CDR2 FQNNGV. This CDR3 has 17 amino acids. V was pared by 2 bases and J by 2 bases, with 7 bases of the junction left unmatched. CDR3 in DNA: TGTGCCAGCAGCTTAATGGCAGGGGGCCGAAACACCGGGGAGCTGTTTTTT. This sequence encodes CASSLMAGGRNTGELFF.